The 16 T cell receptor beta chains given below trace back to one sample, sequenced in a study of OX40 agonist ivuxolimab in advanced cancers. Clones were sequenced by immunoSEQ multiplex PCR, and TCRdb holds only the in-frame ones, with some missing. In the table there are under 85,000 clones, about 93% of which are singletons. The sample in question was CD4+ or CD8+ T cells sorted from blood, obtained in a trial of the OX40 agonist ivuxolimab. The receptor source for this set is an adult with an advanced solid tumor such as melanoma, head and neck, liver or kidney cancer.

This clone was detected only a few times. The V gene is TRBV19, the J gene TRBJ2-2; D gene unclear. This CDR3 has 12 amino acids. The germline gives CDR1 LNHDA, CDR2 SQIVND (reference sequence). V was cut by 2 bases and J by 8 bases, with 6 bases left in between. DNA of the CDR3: TGTGCCAGTAGTATAATTTTAGGGGAGCTGTTTTTT. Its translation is CASSIILGELFF.

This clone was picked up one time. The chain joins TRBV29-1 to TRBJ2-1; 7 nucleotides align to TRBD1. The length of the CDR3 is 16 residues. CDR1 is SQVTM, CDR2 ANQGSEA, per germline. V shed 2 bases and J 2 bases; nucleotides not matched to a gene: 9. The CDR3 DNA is TGCAGCGTTGAATATAAAGGCGACAGGGCCTACAATGAGCAGTTCTTC. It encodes CSVEYKGDRAYNEQFF.

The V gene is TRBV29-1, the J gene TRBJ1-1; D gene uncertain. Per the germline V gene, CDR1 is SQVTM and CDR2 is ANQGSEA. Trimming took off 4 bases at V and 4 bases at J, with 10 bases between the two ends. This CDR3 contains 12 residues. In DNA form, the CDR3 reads TGCAGCGTTGTGGAGGGTAGCACTGAAGCTTTCTTT. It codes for CSVVEGSTEAFF.

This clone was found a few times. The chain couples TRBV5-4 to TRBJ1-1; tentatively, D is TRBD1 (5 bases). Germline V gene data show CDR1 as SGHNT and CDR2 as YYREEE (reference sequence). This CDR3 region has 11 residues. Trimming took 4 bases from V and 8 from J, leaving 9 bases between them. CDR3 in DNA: TGTGCCAGCAGCCCAGGACAAGAAGCTTTCTTT. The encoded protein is CASSPGQEAFF.

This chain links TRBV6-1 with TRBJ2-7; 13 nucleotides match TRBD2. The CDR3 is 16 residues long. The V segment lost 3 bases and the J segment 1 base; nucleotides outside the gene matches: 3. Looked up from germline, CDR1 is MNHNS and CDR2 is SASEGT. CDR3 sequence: CASSDLLAGGSYEQYF. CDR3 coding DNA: TGTGCCAGCAGTGACCTACTAGCGGGAGGGTCCTACGAGCAGTACTTC.

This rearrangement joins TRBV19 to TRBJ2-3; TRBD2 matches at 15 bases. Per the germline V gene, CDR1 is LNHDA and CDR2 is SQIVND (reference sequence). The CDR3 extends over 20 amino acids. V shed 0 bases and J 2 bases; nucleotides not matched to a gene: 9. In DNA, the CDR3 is TGTGCCAGTAGTATAGACTGGACTAGCGGGAGGGCCGGAGACACAGATACGCAGTATTTT. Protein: CASSIDWTSGRAGDTDTQYF.

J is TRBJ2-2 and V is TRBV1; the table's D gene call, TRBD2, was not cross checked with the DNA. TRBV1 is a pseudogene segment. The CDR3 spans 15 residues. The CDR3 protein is CTSSQGSSDTGELFF. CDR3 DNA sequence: TGCACCAGCAGCCAAGGGAGCTCGGACACCGGGGAGCTGTTTTTT.

The chain's CDR3 is CASSRAGAGYNEQFF. The CDR3 DNA reads as TGTGCCAGCAGCCGAGCGGGAGCTGGCTACAATGAGCAGTTCTTC. The chain employs TRBV7-9 and TRBJ2-1; 8 bases match TRBD2. There are 15 residues in the CDR3. J was trimmed by 3 bases and V by 5 bases; bases with no gene match: 6. The germline V gene encodes CDR1 SEHNR and CDR2 FQNEAQ (reference sequence).

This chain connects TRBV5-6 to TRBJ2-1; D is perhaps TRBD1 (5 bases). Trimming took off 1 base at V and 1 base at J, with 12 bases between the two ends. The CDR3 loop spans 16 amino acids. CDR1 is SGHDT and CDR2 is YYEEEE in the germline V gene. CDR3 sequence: CASSLIRTKSYNEQFF. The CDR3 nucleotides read TGTGCCAGCAGCTTGATCCGGACAAAATCCTACAATGAGCAGTTCTTC.

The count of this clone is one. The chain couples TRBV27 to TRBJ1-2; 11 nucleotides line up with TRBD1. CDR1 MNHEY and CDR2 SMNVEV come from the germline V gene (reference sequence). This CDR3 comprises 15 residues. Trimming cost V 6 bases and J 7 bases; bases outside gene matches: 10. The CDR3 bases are TGTGCCAGCAGCACCCGCTCGGACAGGGGGCTTGGCTACACCTTC. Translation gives CASSTRSDRGLGYTF.

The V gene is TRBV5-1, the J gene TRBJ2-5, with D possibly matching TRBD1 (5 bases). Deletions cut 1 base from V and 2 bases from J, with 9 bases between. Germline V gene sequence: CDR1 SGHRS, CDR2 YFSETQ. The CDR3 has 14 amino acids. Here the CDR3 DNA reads TGCGCCAGCAGCTTGTGGGGCGGACAAGAGACCCAGTACTTC. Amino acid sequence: CASSLWGGQETQYF.

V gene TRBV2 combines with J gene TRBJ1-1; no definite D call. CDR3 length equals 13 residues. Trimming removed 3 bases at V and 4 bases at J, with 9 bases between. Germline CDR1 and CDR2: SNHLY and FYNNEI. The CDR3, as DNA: TGTGCCAGCAGTGAGACCCACCGCACTGAAGCTTTCTTT. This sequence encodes CASSETHRTEAFF.

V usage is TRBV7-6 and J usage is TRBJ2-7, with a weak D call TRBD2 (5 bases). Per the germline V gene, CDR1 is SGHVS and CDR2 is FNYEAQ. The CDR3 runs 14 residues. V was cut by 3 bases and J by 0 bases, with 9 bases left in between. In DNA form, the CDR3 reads TGTGCCAGCAGCTTCTCCGGGGACTCCTACGAGCAGTACTTC. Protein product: CASSFSGDSYEQYF.

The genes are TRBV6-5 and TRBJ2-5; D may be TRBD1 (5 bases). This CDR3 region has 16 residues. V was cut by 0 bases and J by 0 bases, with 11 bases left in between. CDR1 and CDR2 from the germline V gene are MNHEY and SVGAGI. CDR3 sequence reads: CASSYSFLTDQETQYF. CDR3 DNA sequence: TGTGCCAGCAGTTACTCCTTCTTGACAGACCAAGAGACCCAGTACTTC.

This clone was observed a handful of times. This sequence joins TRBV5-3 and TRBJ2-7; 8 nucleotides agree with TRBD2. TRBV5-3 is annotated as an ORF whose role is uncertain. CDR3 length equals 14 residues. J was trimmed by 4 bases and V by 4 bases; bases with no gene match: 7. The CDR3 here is CARSISGELYEQYF. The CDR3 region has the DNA TGTGCCAGAAGCATTAGCGGGGAACTTTACGAGCAGTACTTC.

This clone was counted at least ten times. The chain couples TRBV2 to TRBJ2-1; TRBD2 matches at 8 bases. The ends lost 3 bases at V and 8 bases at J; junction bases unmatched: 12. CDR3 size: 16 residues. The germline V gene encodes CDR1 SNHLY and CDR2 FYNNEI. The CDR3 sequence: CASSDNLGLALYEQFF. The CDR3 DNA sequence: TGTGCCAGCAGTGATAACCTTGGACTAGCTTTATATGAGCAGTTCTTC. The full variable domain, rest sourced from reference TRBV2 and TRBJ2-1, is EPEVTQTPSHQVTQMGQEVILRCVPISNHLYFYWYRQILGQKVEFLVSFYNNEISEKSEIFDDQFSVERPDGSNFTLKIRSTKLEDSAMYFCASSDNLGLALYEQFFGPGTRLTVL.